Shown below are 25 T cell receptor beta chains from a single sample sequenced in a study of OX40 agonist ivuxolimab in advanced cancers. The method was immunoSEQ multiplex PCR; TCRdb's version includes in-frame clones alone and lacks a portion of them. This table has roughly 26,000 clones, about 70% appearing once. The material was CD4+ or CD8+ T cells sorted from blood, obtained in a trial of the OX40 agonist ivuxolimab. Receptors were obtained from an adult with an advanced solid tumor such as melanoma, head and neck, liver or kidney cancer.

J is TRBJ1-5 and V is TRBV2; the D gene is possibly TRBD1 (5 bases). Trimming pared 2 bases from V and 1 base from J, leaving 6 bases between. The germline V gene encodes CDR1 SNHLY and CDR2 FYNNEI. CDR3 length: 14 amino acids. CDR3 sequence reads: CASSEQGSNQPQHF. For the CDR3, the DNA is TGTGCCAGCAGTGAACAGGGAAGCAATCAGCCCCAGCATTTT.

The V call is TRBV5-4, the J call TRBJ1-1, with D maybe TRBD1 (6 bases). The germline CDR1 and CDR2 sequences are SGHNT and YYREEE (reference sequence). V was cut by 4 bases and J by 4 bases, with 23 bases left in between. The CDR3 spans 17 residues. The chain's CDR3 is CASSLGRTELKGTEAFF. CDR3 nucleotides: TGTGCCAGCAGCCTGGGGCGGACAGAGCTAAAGGGCACTGAAGCTTTCTTT.

The V call is TRBV5-4, the J call TRBJ2-2; 10 bases are a match to TRBD1. After removal of 0 bases from V and 2 bases from J, the junction contained 1 base not matched to a gene. The CDR3 totals 16 residues. In germline, CDR1 is SGHNT, CDR2 YYREEE (reference sequence). Written as DNA, the CDR3 is TGTGCCAGCAGCTTGGGACAGGGGGCTAACACCGGGGAGCTGTTTTTT. Translating gives CASSLGQGANTGELFF.

This chain links TRBV4-1 with TRBJ2-7; possible D gene TRBD2, 6 bases. Germline V lookup: CDR1 MGHRA, CDR2 YSYEKL. The length of the CDR3 is 13 residues. V was pared by 4 bases and J by 2 bases, with 9 bases between. CDR3 region: CASSPGEAYEQYF. The CDR3 DNA reads TGCGCCAGCAGCCCCGGGGAGGCCTACGAGCAGTACTTC.

The chain combines TRBV27 with TRBJ1-2; no clear D. Deletions cut 8 bases from V and 4 bases from J, with 14 bases between. The length of the CDR3 is 13 residues. The germline V gene has CDR1 MNHEY and CDR2 SMNVEV (reference sequence). CDR3 coding DNA: TGTGCCAGCTCCCAGAGAGGTCTCTATGGCTACACCTTC. Amino acids: CASSQRGLYGYTF.

J is TRBJ2-5 and V is TRBV10-3, with 9 positions matching TRBD1. CDR1 is ENHRY, CDR2 SYGVKD, per germline. J was trimmed by 2 bases and V by 4 bases; bases with no gene match: 5. The CDR3 has 15 residues. The CDR3 nucleotides read TGTGCCATCAGTGGGACAGGGGTCGGTCAAGAGACCCAGTACTTC. This encodes CAISGTGVGQETQYF.

The chain links TRBV7-9 to TRBJ2-2; D gene uncertain. Per the germline V gene, CDR1 is SEHNR and CDR2 is FQNEAQ (reference sequence). V was cut by 1 base and J by 1 base, with 4 bases left in between. The CDR3 covers 14 residues. The CDR3 sequence is CASSLVGNTGELFF. The CDR3 nucleotides read TGTGCCAGCAGCTTAGTGGGGAACACCGGGGAGCTGTTTTTT.

V usage is TRBV5-1 and J usage is TRBJ2-3; 10 positions match TRBD2. The CDR3 is made up of 19 amino acids. Per the germline V gene, CDR1 is SGHRS and CDR2 is YFSETQ. After removal of 6 bases from V and 2 bases from J, the junction contained 18 bases not matched to a gene. The CDR3 DNA follows: TGCGCCAGCAAGCGGAGGACTTATTCTAGCGGGGGATTCACAGATACGCAGTATTTT. This sequence encodes CASKRRTYSSGGFTDTQYF.

The chain carries TRBV11-2 and TRBJ1-6; D perhaps matches TRBD1 (6 bases). V lost 3 bases and J lost 8, with 8 bases in between. The CDR3 covers 13 residues. Germline CDR1 and CDR2: SGHAT and FQNNGV. The CDR3 sequence is CASSLRQDSPLHF. For the CDR3, the DNA is TGTGCCAGCAGCTTGAGACAGGATTCACCCCTCCACTTT.

By its share, this clone is medium-sized. This chain links TRBV9 with TRBJ1-6; tentative D call: TRBD1 (5 bases). Deletions cut 4 bases from V and 8 bases from J, with 13 bases between. Germline assignment: CDR1 SGDLS and CDR2 YYNGEE. This CDR3 spans 14 amino acids. CDR3 sequence: CASSTGLGDSPLHF. The CDR3 region has the DNA TGTGCCAGCAGCACAGGTCTCGGGGATTCACCCCTCCACTTT. The full variable domain, completed using reference TRBV9 and TRBJ1-6, is DSGVTQTPKHLITATGQRVTLRCSPRSGDLSVYWYQQSLDQGLQFLIQYYNGEERAKGNILERFSAQQFPDLHSELNLSSLELGDSALYFCASSTGLGDSPLHFGNGTRLTVT.

J is TRBJ2-5 and V is TRBV10-2; 9 positions match TRBD2. The V and J ends lost 3 bases and 2 bases, in that order; junction bases with no gene match: 1. The CDR3 has 14 amino acids. CDR1 WSHSY and CDR2 SAAADI come from the germline V gene. The CDR3 region has the DNA TGCGCCAGCAGTGATAGCGGGGGACAAGAGACCCAGTACTTC. Protein sequence: CASSDSGGQETQYF.

The V call is TRBV6-6, the J call TRBJ2-7; 10 bases are a match to TRBD1. The CDR3 length is 15 residues. After removal of 0 bases from V and 3 bases from J, the junction contained 2 bases not matched to a gene. The germline gives CDR1 MNHNY, CDR2 SVGAGI (reference sequence). The CDR3 spells CASSYSRDRGYEQYF. CDR3 coding DNA: TGTGCCAGCAGTTACTCCCGGGACAGGGGCTACGAGCAGTACTTC.

By frequency in the sample, this clone is large. This chain joins TRBV27 and TRBJ1-6; no clear D gene. V lost 2 bases and J lost 7, with 12 bases in between. There are 15 residues in the CDR3. The germline CDR1 and CDR2 sequences are MNHEY and SMNVEV (reference sequence). CDR3 nucleotides: TGTGCCAGCAGTTTAAAGGCTCTGGGGAATTCACCCCTCCACTTT. This sequence encodes CASSLKALGNSPLHF.

This chain uses TRBV6-6 with TRBJ2-1, with D tentatively TRBD1 or TRBD2 (5 bases each). V lost 2 bases and J lost 7, with 15 bases in between. The length of the CDR3 is 15 residues. Per germline, CDR1 MNHNY and CDR2 SVGAGI (reference sequence). DNA for the CDR3: TGTGCCAGCAGTTACCTGGGGACCCTCGCGAATGAGCAGTTCTTC. Translating gives CASSYLGTLANEQFF.

The V call is TRBV28, the J call TRBJ2-7; D gene unclear. Germline lookup yields CDR1 MDHEN and CDR2 SYDVKM. Trimming left V 2 bases short and J 1 base short, with 3 bases between. The CDR3 loop spans 12 amino acids. This CDR3 is CASSLLSYEQYF. The CDR3 coding sequence is TGTGCCAGCAGTTTACTGTCCTACGAGCAGTACTTC. The full variable domain, its missing parts supplied by reference TRBV28 and TRBJ2-7, is DVKVTQSSRYLVKRTGEKVFLECVQDMDHENMFWYRQDPGLGLRLIYFSYDVKMKEKGDIPEGYSVSREKKERFSLILESASTNQTSMYLCASSLLSYEQYFGPGTRLTVT.

This clone was detected only a few times. This chain connects TRBV7-9 to TRBJ2-7; tentatively, D is TRBD1 (6 bases). Germline V CDR1 and CDR2: SEHNR, FQNEAQ (reference sequence). Between the trimmed V and J ends, which lost 5 bases and 5 bases, there was a span of 13 bases. The CDR3 runs 13 residues. The CDR3 reads CASSPQGRHEQYF. In DNA, the CDR3 is TGTGCCAGCAGCCCACAGGGTCGGCACGAGCAGTACTTC. Looking up the rest from reference TRBV7-9 and TRBJ2-7 gives the full variable domain: DTGVSQNPRHKITKRGQNVTFRCDPISEHNRLYWYRQTLGQGPEFLTYFQNEAQLEKSRLLSDRFSAERPKGSFSTLEIQRTEQGDSAMYLCASSPQGRHEQYFGPGTRLTVT.

The chain joins TRBV5-4 to TRBJ1-1, with a tentative D call TRBD1 (6 bases). Trimming pared 2 bases from V and 6 bases from J, leaving 11 bases between. This CDR3 has 13 residues. The germline CDR1 and CDR2 sequences are SGHNT and YYREEE (reference sequence). The CDR3 DNA reads TGTGCCAGCAGCTTAAAGGGGGTCCCTGAAGCTTTCTTT. Residues: CASSLKGVPEAFF.

The CDR3 bases are TGTGCCTGGAGGGGGTTTGGGGCTAACTATGGCTACACCTTC. This encodes CAWRGFGANYGYTF. The chain combines TRBV30 with TRBJ1-2; D gene ambiguous. Trimming removed 3 bases from V and 0 bases from J, with 11 bases in between. CDR1 and CDR2 from the germline V gene are GTSNPN and SVGIG (reference sequence). This CDR3 is built from 14 residues.

CDR3 DNA sequence: TGTGCCAGCGGGCGGGACAGGGGTAGAGAGCAGTACTTC. It is translated as CASGRDRGREQYF. This sequence joins TRBV7-2 and TRBJ2-5, with TRBD1 identical over 10 bases. This CDR3 is 13 amino acids long. Germline V gene data show CDR1 as SGHTA and CDR2 as FQGNSA. V dropped 8 bases and J dropped 11; count of bases not matched to a gene: 11.

The chain couples TRBV7-3 to TRBJ2-3; D may correspond to TRBD1 or TRBD2 (5 bases each). With 9 bases removed from V and 0 bases from J, the gap between germline ends came to 13 bases. The germline V gene has CDR1 SGHTA and CDR2 FQGTGA. The CDR3 sequence is 14 residues long. The CDR3 loop reads CASRRDRSTDTQYF. The DNA for the CDR3 is TGTGCCAGTCGCCGGGACCGAAGCACAGATACGCAGTATTTT.

V gene TRBV5-5 combines with J gene TRBJ2-3; D is possibly TRBD1 (5 bases). This CDR3 has 14 amino acids. Germline V gene lookup returns CDR1 SGHKS and CDR2 YYEKEE (reference sequence). V gave up 3 bases and J gave up 6 bases, with 14 bases separating them. Here the CDR3 reads CASSSRVAADTQYF. CDR3 DNA: TGTGCCAGCAGCTCCAGGGTTGCGGCGGATACGCAGTATTTT. Full variable domain (outside the CDR3, taken from reference TRBV5-5 and TRBJ2-3): DAGVTQSPTHLIKTRGQQVTLRCSPISGHKSVSWYQQVLGQGPQFIFQYYEKEERGRGNFPDRFSARQFPNYSSELNVNALLLGDSALYLCASSSRVAADTQYFGPGTRLTVL.

The rearrangement joins TRBV7-2 to TRBJ2-7; possible D gene TRBD2, 5 bases. Trimming removed 5 bases at V and 2 bases at J, with 10 bases between. This CDR3 has 13 residues. The germline V gene encodes CDR1 SGHTA and CDR2 FQGNSA. For the CDR3, the DNA is TGTGCCAGCAGCCGGGTCGGGGCCTACGAGCAGTACTTC. Its translation: CASSRVGAYEQYF.

The sample holds one count of this clone. The gene calls are TRBV11-1 and TRBJ1-2; D unclear. Per the germline V gene, CDR1 is SGHAT and CDR2 is FQDESV (reference sequence). This CDR3 is built from 14 residues. Trimming took off 5 bases at V and 0 bases at J, with 10 bases between the two ends. The CDR3 loop reads CASSPGRPNYGYTF. CDR3 bases: TGTGCCAGCAGCCCCGGCAGACCTAACTATGGCTACACCTTC.

CDR3 sequence reads: CASRRYLYEQYF. For the CDR3, the DNA is TGTGCCAGCAGAAGATACCTTTACGAGCAGTACTTC. The chain combines TRBV6-1 with TRBJ2-7; D remains unclear. The germline gives CDR1 MNHNS, CDR2 SASEGT. This CDR3 is 12 amino acids long. V lost 6 bases and J 4 bases, leaving 10 bases between the germline ends.

V gene TRBV5-1 combines with J gene TRBJ1-1; TRBD1 is a possible D gene (6 bases). CDR3 size: 17 residues. V lost 1 base and J 6 bases, leaving 22 bases between the germline ends. Germline values: CDR1 SGHRS, CDR2 YFSETQ. The DNA of the CDR3 is TGCGCCAGCAGCTTGATTTTGGAGGGGGAAGTAGGAGCTGAAGCTTTCTTT. Its translation: CASSLILEGEVGAEAFF.